This TCR beta chain derives from a study of CD8 T cells in Susac syndrome. V was pared by 5 bases and J by 8 bases, with 12 bases between. The germline gives CDR1 MNHEY, CDR2 SMNVEV (reference sequence). The CDR3 loop spans 12 amino acids. RNA in amounts of about 0.5 to 1 ug was reverse transcribed with random hexamers. A single record per CDR3 protein comes from TCRdb applying MiXCR to the immunoSEQ multiplex PCR reads. Of 150,000 to 180,000 distinct CDR3 sequences in the sample, around 95% were seen once. This clonotype was sampled from a human donor with multiple sclerosis. The chain employs TRBV27 and TRBJ1-1; D is perhaps TRBD1 (6 bases). The sequencing input was CD8+ T cells from PBMCs. The CDR3 DNA follows: TGTGCCAGCAGTCCCCGCGGGACAGAAGCTTTCTTT. This encodes CASSPRGTEAFF.